The source of this TCR beta chain is a study of cytomegalovirus exposure and HLA in healthy donors. Study in general: The approximately 130 validation repertoires matched the roughly 700 first-cohort repertoires in platform, a later analysis reported.

Study-level findings and limits: Reports showed the classifier diagnosing cytomegalovirus status with high specificity and sensitivity.

V was clipped by 4 bases and J by 3 bases, with 17 bases between them. CDR3 length equals 16 residues. CDR1 and CDR2 from the germline V gene are SGHTA and FQGNSA. This table comes from immunoSEQ multiplex PCR, and its TCRdb copy is limited to in-frame clones, with some not included. Altogether 250,000 to 400,000 clones are present, roughly 87% being singletons, with the ten largest covering roughly 0.96%. For this clone: Its specificity is unknown.

The sequence derives from a young man in good health and CMV-seronegative. The sample comprised PBMCs. The genes are TRBV7-2 and TRBJ2-3; the D gene is possibly TRBD1 (5 bases). The CDR3 loop reads CASSSPKTDQTDTQYF. In DNA, the CDR3 is TGTGCCAGCAGCTCCCCTAAGACAGATCAGACAGATACGCAGTATTTT.